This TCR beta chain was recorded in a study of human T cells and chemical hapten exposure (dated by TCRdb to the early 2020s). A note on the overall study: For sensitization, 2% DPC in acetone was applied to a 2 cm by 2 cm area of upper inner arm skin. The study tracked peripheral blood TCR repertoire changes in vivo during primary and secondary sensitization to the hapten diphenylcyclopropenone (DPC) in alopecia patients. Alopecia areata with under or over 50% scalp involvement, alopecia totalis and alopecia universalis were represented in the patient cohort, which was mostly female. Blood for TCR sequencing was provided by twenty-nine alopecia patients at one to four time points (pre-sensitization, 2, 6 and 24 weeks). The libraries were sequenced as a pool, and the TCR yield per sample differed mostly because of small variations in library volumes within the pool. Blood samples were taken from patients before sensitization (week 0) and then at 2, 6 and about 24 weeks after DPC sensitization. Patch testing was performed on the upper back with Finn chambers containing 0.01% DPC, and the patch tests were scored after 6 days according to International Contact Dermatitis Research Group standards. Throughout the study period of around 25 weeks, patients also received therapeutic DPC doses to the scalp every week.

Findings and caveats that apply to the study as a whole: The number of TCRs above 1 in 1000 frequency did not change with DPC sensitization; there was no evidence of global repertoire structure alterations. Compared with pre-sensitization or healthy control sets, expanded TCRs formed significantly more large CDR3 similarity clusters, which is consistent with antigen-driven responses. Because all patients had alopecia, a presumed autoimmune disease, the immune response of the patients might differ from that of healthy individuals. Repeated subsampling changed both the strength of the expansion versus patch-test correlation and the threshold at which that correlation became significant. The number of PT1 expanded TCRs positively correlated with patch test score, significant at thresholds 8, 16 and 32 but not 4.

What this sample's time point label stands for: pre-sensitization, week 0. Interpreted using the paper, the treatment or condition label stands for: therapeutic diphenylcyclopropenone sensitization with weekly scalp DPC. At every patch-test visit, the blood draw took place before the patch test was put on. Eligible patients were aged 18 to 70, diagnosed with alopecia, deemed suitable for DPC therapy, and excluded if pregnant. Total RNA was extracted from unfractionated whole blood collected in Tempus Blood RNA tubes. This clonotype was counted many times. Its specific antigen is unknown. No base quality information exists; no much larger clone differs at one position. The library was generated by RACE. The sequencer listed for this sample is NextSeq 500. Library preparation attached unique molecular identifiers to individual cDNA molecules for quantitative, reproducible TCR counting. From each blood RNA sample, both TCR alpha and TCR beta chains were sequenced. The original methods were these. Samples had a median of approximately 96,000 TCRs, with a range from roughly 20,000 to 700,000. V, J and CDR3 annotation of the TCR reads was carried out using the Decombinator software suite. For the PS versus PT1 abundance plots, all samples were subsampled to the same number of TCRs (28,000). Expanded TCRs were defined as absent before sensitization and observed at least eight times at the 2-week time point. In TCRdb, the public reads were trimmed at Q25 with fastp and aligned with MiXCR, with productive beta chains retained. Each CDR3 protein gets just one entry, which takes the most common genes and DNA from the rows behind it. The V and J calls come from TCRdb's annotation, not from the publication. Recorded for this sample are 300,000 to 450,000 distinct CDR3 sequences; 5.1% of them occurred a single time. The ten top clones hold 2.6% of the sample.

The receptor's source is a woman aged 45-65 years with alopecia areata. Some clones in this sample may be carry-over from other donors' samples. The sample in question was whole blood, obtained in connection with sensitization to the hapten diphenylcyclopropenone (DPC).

The CDR3 corresponds to CASSSGWDSNQPQHF. The sequenced DNA is TGTGCCAGCAGTTCCGGTTGGGATAGCAATCAGCCCCAGCATTTT. This chain is built from TRBV6-6 and TRBJ1-5; confidence is insufficient to name the D gene. Including cysteine and phenylalanine, the CDR3 has 15 amino acids. Solely the CDR3 DNA is kept, with 45 bases framed from the first base. The germline ends are 10 bases apart after V is trimmed by 4 bases and J by 0 bases. The germline V gene (reference sequence) provides CDR1 MNHNY and CDR2 SVGAGI.